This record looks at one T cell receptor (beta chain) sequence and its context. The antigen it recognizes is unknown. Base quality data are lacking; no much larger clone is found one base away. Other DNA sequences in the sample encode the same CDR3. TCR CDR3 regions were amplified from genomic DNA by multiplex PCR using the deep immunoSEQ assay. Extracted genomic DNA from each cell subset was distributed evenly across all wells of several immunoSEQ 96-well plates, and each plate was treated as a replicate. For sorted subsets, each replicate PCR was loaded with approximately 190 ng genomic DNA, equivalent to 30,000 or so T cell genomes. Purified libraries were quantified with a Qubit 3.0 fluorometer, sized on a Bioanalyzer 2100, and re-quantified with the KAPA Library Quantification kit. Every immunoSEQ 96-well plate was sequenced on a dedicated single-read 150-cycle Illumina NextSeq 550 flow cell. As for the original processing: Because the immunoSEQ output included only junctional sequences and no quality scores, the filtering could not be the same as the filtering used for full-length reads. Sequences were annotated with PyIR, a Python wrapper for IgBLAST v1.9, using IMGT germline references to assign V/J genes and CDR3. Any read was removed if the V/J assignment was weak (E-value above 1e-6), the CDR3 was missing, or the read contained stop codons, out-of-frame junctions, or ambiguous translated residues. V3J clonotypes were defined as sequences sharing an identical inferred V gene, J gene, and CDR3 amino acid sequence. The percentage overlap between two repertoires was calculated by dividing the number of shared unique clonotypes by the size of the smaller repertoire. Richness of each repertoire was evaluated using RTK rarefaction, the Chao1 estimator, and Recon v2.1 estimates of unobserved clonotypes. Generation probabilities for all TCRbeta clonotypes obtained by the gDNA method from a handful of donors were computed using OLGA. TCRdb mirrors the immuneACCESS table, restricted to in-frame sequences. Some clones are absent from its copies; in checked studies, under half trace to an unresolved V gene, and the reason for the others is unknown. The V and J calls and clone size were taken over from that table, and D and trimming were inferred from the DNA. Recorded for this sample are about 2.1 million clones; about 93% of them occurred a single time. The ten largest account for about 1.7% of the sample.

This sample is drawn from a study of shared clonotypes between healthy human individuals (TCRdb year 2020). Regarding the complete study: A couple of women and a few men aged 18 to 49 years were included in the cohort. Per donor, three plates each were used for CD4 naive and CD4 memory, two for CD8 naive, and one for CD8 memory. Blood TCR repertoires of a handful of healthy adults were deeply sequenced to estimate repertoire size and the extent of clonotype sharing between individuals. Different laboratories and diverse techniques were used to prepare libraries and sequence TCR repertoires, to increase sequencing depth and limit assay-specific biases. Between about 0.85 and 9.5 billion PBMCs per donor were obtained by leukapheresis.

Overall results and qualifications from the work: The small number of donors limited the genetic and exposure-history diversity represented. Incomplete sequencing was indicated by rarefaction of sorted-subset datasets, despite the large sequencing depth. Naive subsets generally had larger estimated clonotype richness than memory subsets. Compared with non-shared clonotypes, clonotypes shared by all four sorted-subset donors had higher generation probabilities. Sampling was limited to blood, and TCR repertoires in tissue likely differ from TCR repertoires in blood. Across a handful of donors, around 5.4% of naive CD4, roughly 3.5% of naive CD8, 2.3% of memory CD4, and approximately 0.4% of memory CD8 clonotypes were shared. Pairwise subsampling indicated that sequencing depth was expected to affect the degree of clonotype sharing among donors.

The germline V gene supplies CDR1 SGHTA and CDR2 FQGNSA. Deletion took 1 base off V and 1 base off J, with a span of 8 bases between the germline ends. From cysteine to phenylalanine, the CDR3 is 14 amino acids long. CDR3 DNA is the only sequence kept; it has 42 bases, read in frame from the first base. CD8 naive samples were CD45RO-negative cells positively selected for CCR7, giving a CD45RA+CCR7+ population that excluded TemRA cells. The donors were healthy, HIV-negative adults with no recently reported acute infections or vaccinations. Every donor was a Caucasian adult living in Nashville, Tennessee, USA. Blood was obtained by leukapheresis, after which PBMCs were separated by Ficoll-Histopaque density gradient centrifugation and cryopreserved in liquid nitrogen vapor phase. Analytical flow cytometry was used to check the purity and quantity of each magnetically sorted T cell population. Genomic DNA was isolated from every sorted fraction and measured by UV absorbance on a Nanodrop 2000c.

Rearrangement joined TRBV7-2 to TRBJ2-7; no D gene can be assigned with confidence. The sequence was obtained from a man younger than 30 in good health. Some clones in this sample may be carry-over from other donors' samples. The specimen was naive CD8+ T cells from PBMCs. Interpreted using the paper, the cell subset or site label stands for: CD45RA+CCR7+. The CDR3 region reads CASSLGIGSYEQYF. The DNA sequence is TGTGCCAGCAGCTTAGGCATAGGGTCCTACGAGCAGTACTTC.